The count of the clone carrying this T cell receptor beta chain is one. Individual cDNA molecules (in the library) carried attached unique molecular identifiers. TCRdb independently ran MiXCR on the RACE reads; one entry per CDR3 protein. The sample carries tens of thousands of distinct CDR3 sequences, approximately 12% recorded once. Specified time point: patch test 3, about 24 weeks after DPC sensitization. Treatment reported: therapeutic diphenylcyclopropenone sensitization with weekly scalp DPC. Total RNA extraction was carried out from unfractionated whole blood. These data come from a study of human T cells and chemical hapten exposure. Germline V gene sequence: CDR1 SNHLY, CDR2 FYNNEI. The CDR3 is 12 amino acids. Trimming removed 6 bases at V and 5 bases at J, with 10 bases between.

The source was whole blood, collected in connection with sensitization to the hapten diphenylcyclopropenone (DPC). The clonotype comes from a woman aged 40 to 50 with alopecia areata. Some clones in this sample may be carry-over from other donors' samples. The rearrangement uses TRBV2 and TRBJ1-2; a possible D gene is TRBD1 (5 bases). The CDR3 loop reads CASSQGLYGYTF. The CDR3 region has the DNA TGTGCCAGCAGCCAGGGTCTATATGGCTACACCTTC.